These T cell receptor beta chains were read from a single sample in a study of CD8+CD57+ T cells in acquired aplastic anemia. In TCRdb, the reads were re-called with MiXCR into one record per CDR3 protein. The repertoire holds around 64,000 distinct CDR3 sequences, about 50% seen once, with less than 2.5% in the top ten. Source material: sorted CD4+, CD8+, or CD8+CD57+ T cells (not recorded which) from PBMCs. These receptors were collected from a human donor in good health, serving as a control. The CDR3 runs from the conserved cysteine through the conserved F or W. Fields, in order: clone size, V gene, D gene, J gene, CDR3 DNA, CDR3 protein. D genes are given only for firm matches. Some rows have no size entry. The others give once, few or many, or a class for an expanded clone.

many	TRBV20-1	.	TRBJ1-1	TGCAGTGTCAACCTAGGGAACACTGAAGCTTTCTTT	CSVNLGNTEAFF
.	TRBV7-2	.	TRBJ1-1	TGTGCCAGTAGTCCCGGGGCGGGCACTGAAGCTTTCTTT	CASSPGAGTEAFF
.	TRBV11-1	TRBD2	TRBJ2-7	TGTGCCAGCAGCTTAGTGGCGGGAGGGCCGTCCTACGAGCAGTACTTC	CASSLVAGGPSYEQYF
.	TRBV29-1	TRBD1	TRBJ1-2	TGCAGCGTTGAAGATGAGGACAGGGGAGATTATGGCTACACCTTC	CSVEDEDRGDYGYTF
.	TRBV10-3	.	TRBJ2-7	TGTGCCATCAGTGAGGGCGGATCCTACGAGCAGTACTTC	CAISEGGSYEQYF
.	TRBV30	TRBD2	TRBJ2-7	TGTGCCTGGAGTGTAAAATTTTCCGGGACTAGCGGGAGGAGGACGGGCTACGAGCAGTACTTC	CAWSVKFSGTSGRRTGYEQYF
.	TRBV2	.	TRBJ2-5	TGTGCCAGCAGTAGGGGCGGGGCTGGGGAAGAGACCCAGTACTTC	CASSRGGAGEETQYF
.	TRBV24-1	TRBD1	TRBJ1-2	TGTGCCACCAGTGATTCCGGGGACAGGGCAATTCGCTACACCTTC	CATSDSGDRAIRYTF
few	TRBV29-1	TRBD1	TRBJ2-1	TGCAGCGTTGTTGGGACAGTGGGGAATGAGCAGTTCTTC	CSVVGTVGNEQFF
.	TRBV10-2	.	TRBJ1-6	TGCGCCAGCAGTGAGGGACAGAATTCACCCCTCCACTTT	CASSEGQNSPLHF
.	TRBV7-6	.	TRBJ2-2	TGTGCCAGCAGCTCTAGTACCGGGGAGCTGTTTTTT	CASSSSTGELFF
few	TRBV11-2	TRBD1	TRBJ2-6	TGTGCCAGCAGCACATGGGACAGGGATGGGGCTGGGGCCAACGTCCTGACTTTC	CASSTWDRDGAGANVLTF